This is a list of T cell receptor beta chains from one sample in a study of cytotoxic CD8 clonotypes in ibrutinib-treated CLL. Clones were sequenced by immunoSEQ multiplex PCR, and TCRdb holds only the in-frame ones, with some missing. The sample has over 200,000 clones, more than 65% seen once; the top ten hold around 5.9%. The sample here was PBMCs, taken after 12 months of ibrutinib treatment. These receptors were obtained from a human donor with chronic lymphocytic leukemia. Each CDR3 is given with its conserved first and last residue. The listing skips clone size in some rows; elsewhere it reads once, few, many or a size class.

v_gene,j_gene,abundance,CDR3aa
TRBV7-9,TRBJ1-1,.,CASSSDRVSEAFF
TRBV6-5,TRBJ1-2,.,CASTLTGGKGYGYTF
TRBV30,TRBJ2-1,few,CACSPARSSYNEQFF
TRBV6-6,TRBJ1-1,.,CASSYPVQGAEAFF
TRBV9,TRBJ1-2,few,CASSGEDRGLDGYTF
TRBV30,TRBJ2-1,.,CACSNPQVREQFF
TRBV2,TRBJ2-2,few,CASGGSEHRELFF
TRBV5-8,TRBJ1-2,.,CASSLGGRVHYTF
TRBV6-5,TRBJ1-6,.,CASSWDSRPISPLHF
TRBV7-2,TRBJ1-5,.,CASSLQDNQPQHF
TRBV25-1,TRBJ1-2,.,CASSGTTDRRERYGYTF
TRBV7-7,TRBJ2-6,many,CASSLGLSSGANVLTF
TRBV4-3,TRBJ2-7,.,CASSQEFLAGSYEQYF
TRBV6-1,TRBJ1-3,once,CASNRDGTGNTIYF
TRBV30,TRBJ2-5,.,CAWSPRGIYYVETQYF
TRBV5-8,TRBJ1-5,.,CASSPWLMSFSNQPQHF
TRBV15,TRBJ1-2,many,CATSRGDGNYGYTF
TRBV7-3,TRBJ2-1,.,CASSFQGTVNEQFF
TRBV30,TRBJ2-1,.,CAWSVGVAGPDEQFF
TRBV5-6,TRBJ1-1,.,CASRLTGTGRAFF
TRBV6-1,TRBJ2-1,.,CASSELDRAYNEQFF
TRBV6-1,TRBJ1-2,.,CASSENPSYGYTF
TRBV7-2,TRBJ2-5,.,CASSLVGPGGLETQYF
TRBV28,TRBJ2-7,.,CASIPTLGASGDIYEQYF
TRBV6-5,TRBJ2-1,.,CASNSRDRGVNEQFF
TRBV4-2,TRBJ2-3,.,CASSPRIYTDTQYF
TRBV6-1,TRBJ2-5,.,CASRAGQGNQETQYF
TRBV5-1,TRBJ1-2,.,CASSLDLGGGYTF
TRBV7-8,TRBJ1-2,few,CASSFEVGLSYGYTF
TRBV12-5,TRBJ2-1,.,CASGLQRLAGGPSSYNEQFF
TRBV6-5,TRBJ2-7,few,CASSYRPRGEQYF
TRBV19,TRBJ2-5,.,CASTPLGGAKYF
TRBV29-1,TRBJ2-1,.,CSVERAGIYNEQFF
TRBV2,TRBJ2-7,.,CASSESGQGGFEQYF
TRBV29-1,TRBJ1-6,.,CSVDGLGDSPLHF
TRBV13,TRBJ1-2,.,CASSLGTAYYGYTF
TRBV6-6,TRBJ1-2,.,CASSKQGANGYTF
TRBV30,TRBJ2-5,few,CAWTDRSWAQYF
TRBV7-2,TRBJ2-3,.,CASALRAGTDTQYF
TRBV7-2,TRBJ2-7,.,CASSSRRSGVRGYEQYF
TRBV18,TRBJ2-3,.,CASSQGAGGDTQYF
TRBV29-1,TRBJ2-7,.,CSVENRGSFYEQYF
TRBV15,TRBJ1-1,.,CATSRGASGPEAFF
TRBV9,TRBJ1-2,.,CASSVFGTGDLYYGYTF
TRBV2,TRBJ1-5,.,CASSYLQGGNQPQHF
TRBV5-1,TRBJ1-2,.,CPRGRFQTYGYTF
TRBV5-1,TRBJ1-4,.,CASSLWDRTNEKLFF
TRBV29-1,TRBJ2-7,.,CSVELQGFEQYF
TRBV7-3,TRBJ2-5,once,CASSLTFTPQETQYF